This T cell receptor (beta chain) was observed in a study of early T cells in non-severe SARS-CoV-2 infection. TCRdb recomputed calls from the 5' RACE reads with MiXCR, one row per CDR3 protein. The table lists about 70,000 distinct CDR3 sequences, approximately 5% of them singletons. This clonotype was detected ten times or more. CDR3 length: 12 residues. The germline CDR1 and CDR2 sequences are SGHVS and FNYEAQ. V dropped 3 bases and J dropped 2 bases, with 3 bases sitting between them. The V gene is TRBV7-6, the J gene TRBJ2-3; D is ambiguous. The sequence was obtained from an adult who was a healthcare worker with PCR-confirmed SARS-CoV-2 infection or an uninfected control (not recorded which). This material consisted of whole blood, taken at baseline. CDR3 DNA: TGTGCCAGCAGCTTGTCCACAGATACGCAGTATTTT. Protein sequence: CASSLSTDTQYF.